What follows are 20 T cell receptor beta chains derived from one specimen sequenced in a study of PD-L1 blockade in urothelial cancer. The method was immunoSEQ multiplex PCR; TCRdb's version includes in-frame clones alone and lacks a portion of them. The sample contains 30,000 to 40,000 clones, 36% of which appear only once. The source material was tumor tissue, sampled before atezolizumab (anti-PD-L1) treatment. These receptors all stem from a man aged 60-69 years with urothelial cancer.

In its sample, this clone was seen once. The chain uses TRBV19 and TRBJ1-2; the D gene is possibly TRBD1 (5 bases). CDR3 length: 13 amino acids. The V gene lost 6 bases and the J gene lost 4 bases, with 12 bases spanning the gap. Germline V lookup: CDR1 LNHDA, CDR2 SQIVND (reference sequence). The CDR3 region is CASSGGGLYGYTF. The CDR3, as DNA: TGTGCCAGTAGCGGCGGGGGTCTCTATGGCTACACCTTC.

The chain uses TRBV14 and TRBJ1-2; unclear D gene. The V end was cut by 4 bases, the J end by 3 bases, with 18 bases between. Germline values: CDR1 SGHDN, CDR2 FVKESK. The CDR3 loop spans 16 amino acids. DNA of the CDR3: TGTGCCAGCAGCCGCCGAACGTCCCGCGGAGACTATGGCTACACCTTC. Translated, it gives CASSRRTSRGDYGYTF.

The chain is built from TRBV19 and TRBJ2-6; a weak D match, TRBD2 (5 bases). Trimming removed 6 bases from V and 0 bases from J, with 15 bases in between. CDR3 size: 17 residues. Per germline, CDR1 LNHDA and CDR2 SQIVND (reference sequence). DNA of the CDR3: TGTGCCAGTAGACCTAGTAATCGGGGCTCTGGGGCCAACGTCCTGACTTTC. Residues: CASRPSNRGSGANVLTF.

Only a few counts were recorded for this clone. This rearrangement joins TRBV6-8 to TRBJ1-5; no firm D call. V gave up 6 bases and J gave up 2 bases, with 11 bases separating them. Germline-derived CDR1 and CDR2 are MNHGY and SAAAGT. This CDR3 spans 14 amino acids. The CDR3: CASSHDKGNQPQHF. The CDR3 DNA follows: TGTGCCAGCAGCCATGATAAGGGCAATCAGCCCCAGCATTTT.

Judged by abundance, this clone is medium-sized (0.01 to 0.1%). This chain uses TRBV6-8 with TRBJ1-5; 7 nucleotides agree with TRBD1. The junction had 11 bases not matched to a gene; V was cut back by 6 bases and J by 0 bases. The CDR3 spans 17 residues. CDR1 and CDR2 (germline): MNHGY, SAAAGT. CDR3 protein: CASRIRQGPYSNQPQHF. The CDR3 DNA follows: TGTGCCAGCAGGATCAGACAGGGACCATATAGCAATCAGCCCCAGCATTTT.

The table lists this clone with a few counts. The V gene is TRBV6-7, the J gene TRBJ1-1; a weak D match, TRBD1 (5 bases). TRBV6-7 is marked as an open reading frame, function uncertain. The V end was cut by 2 bases, the J end by 4 bases, with 8 bases between. The CDR3 totals 13 residues. The CDR3 here is CASSYGAFTEAFF. In DNA, the CDR3 is TGTGCCAGCAGTTACGGGGCATTCACTGAAGCTTTCTTT.

The chain recombines TRBV7-6 with TRBJ2-5; D ambiguous. The length of the CDR3 is 14 residues. Trimming took 2 bases from V and 2 from J, leaving 9 bases between them. Germline CDR1 and CDR2: SGHVS and FNYEAQ. CDR3 DNA: TGTGCCAGCAGCTTAAGGTTGCAGCAAGAGACCCAGTACTTC. Amino acid sequence: CASSLRLQQETQYF.

This clone was seen a few times. The gene calls are TRBV19 and TRBJ2-5, with 7 bases matching TRBD1. Germline CDR1 and CDR2: LNHDA and SQIVND (reference sequence). This CDR3 is built from 14 residues. J lost 5 bases, V lost 5 bases, and 8 bases had no gene match. The CDR3 DNA sequence: TGTGCCAGTAGTCCTCACAGGGGTGGGGAGACCCAGTACTTC. Encoded protein: CASSPHRGGETQYF.

V gene TRBV19 combines with J gene TRBJ1-2; the D gene is possibly TRBD1 (5 bases). V was clipped by 11 bases and J by 4 bases, with 14 bases between them. The CDR3 loop spans 12 amino acids. Germline V gene data show CDR1 as LNHDA and CDR2 as SQIVND (reference sequence). CDR3 region: CAVHGTGYGYTF. The CDR3, as DNA: TGTGCCGTACACGGGACGGGCTATGGCTACACCTTC.

At least ten counts were recorded for this clone. The chain uses TRBV15 and TRBJ1-4, with D perhaps TRBD1 (5 bases). Trimming took 0 bases from V and 8 from J, leaving 16 bases between them. The CDR3 has 16 residues. Germline V gene data show CDR1 as LNHNV and CDR2 as YYDKDF (reference sequence). The CDR3 region is CATSRDMSQGREKLFF. CDR3 DNA sequence: TGTGCCACCAGCAGAGATATGAGCCAGGGTCGCGAAAAACTGTTTTTT.

This clone was found many times. This chain links TRBV6-8 with TRBJ1-4, with D perhaps matching TRBD1 (6 bases). This CDR3 spans 16 amino acids. Germline V gene lookup returns CDR1 MNHGY and CDR2 SAAAGT. Trimming stripped 6 bases from V and 0 bases from J, with 14 bases between. CDR3 coding DNA: TGTGCCAGCAGGGAACAGGGATCTGCAACTAATGAAAAACTGTTTTTT. This sequence encodes CASREQGSATNEKLFF.

The CDR3 spells CASSPRPQLDTEAFF. In nucleotides, the CDR3 is TGTGCCAGCTCACCCCGGCCCCAATTGGACACTGAAGCTTTCTTT. The chain links TRBV18 to TRBJ1-1; no definite D call. Germline lookup yields CDR1 KGHSH and CDR2 LQKENI. V lost 3 bases, J lost 3 bases, and 14 bases lay in between. The CDR3 has 15 amino acids. Full variable domain (rest looked up from reference TRBV18 and TRBJ1-1): NAGVMQNPRHLVRRRGQEARLRCSPMKGHSHVYWYRQLPEEGLKFMVYLQKENIIDESGMPKERFSAEFPKEGPSILRIQQVVRGDSAAYFCASSPRPQLDTEAFFGQGTRLTVV.

This clone came up a few times. The CDR3 DNA reads TGTGCCAGCAGTTCCTCAGGGGGCGGGGAAAAACTGTTTTTT. It translates to CASSSSGGGEKLFF. The chain employs TRBV28 and TRBJ1-4; 8 positions match TRBD1. CDR3 length: 14 residues. Germline lookup yields CDR1 MDHEN and CDR2 SYDVKM. With 4 bases clipped from V and 8 bases from J, the junction kept 6 bases outside the gene matches.

This chain uses TRBV28 with TRBJ1-2, with D possibly being TRBD1 (5 bases). The length of the CDR3 is 14 residues. The germline V gene has CDR1 MDHEN and CDR2 SYDVKM. Trimming stripped 1 base from V and 3 bases from J, with 9 bases between. The CDR3 reads CASSLSGTDYGYTF. The CDR3 DNA sequence: TGTGCCAGCAGTTTATCAGGGACGGACTATGGCTACACCTTC.

V is TRBV19 and J is TRBJ1-1; the D is unclear. V was shortened by 5 bases and J by 8 bases, with 9 bases between the two germline ends. There are 11 residues in the CDR3. Germline V gene data show CDR1 as LNHDA and CDR2 as SQIVND (reference sequence). CDR3 in amino acids: CASSPGIEAFF. Here the CDR3 DNA reads TGTGCCAGTAGTCCGGGTATCGAAGCTTTCTTT.

This clone was picked up a small number of times. The chain is built from TRBV28 and TRBJ1-2; TRBD1 might be the D (5 bases). V was cut by 3 bases and J by 0 bases, with 11 bases left in between. The CDR3 is 15 residues long. Germline V gene lookup returns CDR1 MDHEN and CDR2 SYDVKM. The CDR3: CASSLPSRANYGYTF. The CDR3 bases are TGTGCCAGCAGTTTGCCTAGCAGGGCTAACTATGGCTACACCTTC.

This clone is judged medium-sized. The chain couples TRBV18 to TRBJ2-7; D not resolved. In germline, CDR1 is KGHSH, CDR2 LQKENI. The CDR3 spans 13 residues. Trimming left V 3 bases short and J 6 bases short, with 12 bases between. Written as DNA, the CDR3 is TGTGCCAGCTCACCGGTACGGCAGACCGAGCAGTACTTC. It yields the protein CASSPVRQTEQYF.

Details on this clone: Other DNA variants within this sample encode the same CDR3. V gene TRBV28 combines with J gene TRBJ1-4; a weak D match, TRBD1 (5 bases). This CDR3 is 14 amino acids long. Germline values: CDR1 MDHEN, CDR2 SYDVKM. Between the trimmed V and J ends, which lost 3 bases and 7 bases, there was a span of 12 bases. The CDR3 nucleotides are TGTGCCAGCAGTTTGTCAGGGTCGCGTGAAAAACTGTTTTTT. Translation: CASSLSGSREKLFF.

J is TRBJ2-1 and V is TRBV28; TRBD2 is a possible D gene (6 bases). The CDR3 totals 15 residues. Germline-derived CDR1 and CDR2 are MDHEN and SYDVKM. V lost 9 bases and J 4 bases, leaving 19 bases between the germline ends. The CDR3 sequence: CASSTAGILYNEQFF. CDR3 bases: TGTGCCAGTAGTACCGCGGGGATCCTTTACAATGAGCAGTTCTTC.

This chain links TRBV29-1 with TRBJ1-5; 8 bases align to TRBD1. There are 14 residues in the CDR3. Germline V gene sequence: CDR1 SQVTM, CDR2 ANQGSEA. J was trimmed by 7 bases and V by 2 bases; bases with no gene match: 7. The DNA of the CDR3 is TGCAGCGTTGAAACAGACAGGGGTGGGCAGCCCCAGCATTTT. Its protein product is CSVETDRGGQPQHF.